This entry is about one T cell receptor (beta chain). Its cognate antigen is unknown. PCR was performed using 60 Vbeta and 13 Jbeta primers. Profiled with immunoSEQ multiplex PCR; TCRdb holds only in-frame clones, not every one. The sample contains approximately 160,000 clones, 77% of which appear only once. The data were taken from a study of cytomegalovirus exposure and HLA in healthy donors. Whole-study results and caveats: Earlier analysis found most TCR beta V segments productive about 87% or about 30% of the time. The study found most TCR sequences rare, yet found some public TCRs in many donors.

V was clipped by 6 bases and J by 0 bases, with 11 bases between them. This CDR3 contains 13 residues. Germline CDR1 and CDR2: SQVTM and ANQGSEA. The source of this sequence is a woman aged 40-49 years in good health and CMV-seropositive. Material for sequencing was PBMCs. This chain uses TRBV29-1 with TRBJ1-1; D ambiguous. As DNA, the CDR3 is TGCAGCGTGCTATTCGTTATGAACACTGAAGCTTTCTTT. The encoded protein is CSVLFVMNTEAFF.